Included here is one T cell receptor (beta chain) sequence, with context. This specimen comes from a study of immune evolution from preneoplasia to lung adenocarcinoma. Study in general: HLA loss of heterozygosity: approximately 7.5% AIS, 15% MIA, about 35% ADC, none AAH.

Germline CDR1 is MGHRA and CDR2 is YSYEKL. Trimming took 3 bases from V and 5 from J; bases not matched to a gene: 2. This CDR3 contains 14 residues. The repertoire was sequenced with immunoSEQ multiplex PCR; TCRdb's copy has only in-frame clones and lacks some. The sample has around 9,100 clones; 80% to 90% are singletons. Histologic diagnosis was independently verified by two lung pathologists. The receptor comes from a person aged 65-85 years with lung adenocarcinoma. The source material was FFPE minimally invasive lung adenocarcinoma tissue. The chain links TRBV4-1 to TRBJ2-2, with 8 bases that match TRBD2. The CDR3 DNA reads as TGCGCCAGCAGCCAGCGGGAGGAGACCGGGGAGCTGTTTTTT. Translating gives CASSQREETGELFF.